This T cell receptor (beta chain) was observed in a study of T cell responses to AZD1222 COVID-19 vaccine. Whole-study context: Second-dose groups at about 4 or about 12 weeks were pooled. Notes on the study in general: An increase in Spike-specific TCR breadth and depth was observed after two AZD1222 doses. Donor demographics were predominantly white British with a female majority; clonal diversity may be underestimated. Regions 160-218 and 743-854 held dominance among vaccine-associated CD4 TCRs, which spanned spike.

Using immunoSEQ multiplex PCR, the repertoire was profiled, and TCRdb retains in-frame clones only, with some absent. The sample lists 130,000 or so clones; about 91% were seen once. The CDR3 runs to 13 residues. Germline values: CDR1 SGHRS, CDR2 YFSETQ. With 0 bases removed from V and 6 bases from J, the gap between germline ends came to 9 bases. Remarks on this clone: Its cognate antigen is unknown.

The receptor comes from an adult in good health. The source material was peripheral blood, sampled on day 0 of AZD1222 vaccination. This chain connects TRBV5-1 to TRBJ1-2; D gene ambiguous. In nucleotides, the CDR3 is TGCGCCAGCAGCTTGGGAGGGAAGGATGGCTACACCTTC. Amino acid sequence: CASSLGGKDGYTF. The full variable domain, completed using reference TRBV5-1 and TRBJ1-2, is KAGVTQTPRYLIKTRGQQVTLSCSPISGHRSVSWYQQTPGQGLQFLFEYFSETQRNKGNFPGRFSGRQFSNSRSEMNVSTLELGDSALYLCASSLGGKDGYTFGSGTRLTVV.